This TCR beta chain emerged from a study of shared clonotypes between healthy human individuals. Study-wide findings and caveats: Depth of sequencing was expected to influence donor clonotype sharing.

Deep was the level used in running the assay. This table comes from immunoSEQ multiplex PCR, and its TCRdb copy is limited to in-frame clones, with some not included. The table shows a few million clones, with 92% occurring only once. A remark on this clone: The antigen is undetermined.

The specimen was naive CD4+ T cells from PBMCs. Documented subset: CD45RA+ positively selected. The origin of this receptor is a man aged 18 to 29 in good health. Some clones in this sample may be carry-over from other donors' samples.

CDR3 protein: CASSPPSEETQYF. The CDR3 coding sequence is TGTGCCAGCAGCCCCCCATCCGAAGAGACCCAGTACTTC. This chain connects TRBV7-9 to TRBJ2-5; D call uncertain. Trimming cost V 5 bases and J 3 bases, with 10 bases left between them. The length of the CDR3 is 13 residues. Per germline, CDR1 SEHNR and CDR2 FQNEAQ (reference sequence).